There are a few counts of the clone carrying this TCR beta chain. The antigen is unknown. TEMRA cells underwent FACS enrichment and CD8+ and CD4+ T cells underwent negative isolation. The CDR3 has 13 amino acids. With 8 bases clipped from V and 5 bases from J, the junction kept 6 bases outside the gene matches. The germline V gene has CDR1 MNHNS and CDR2 SASEGT. The sample belongs to a study of CD8 T cells in Susac syndrome. Study-wide points: In total CD8+ repertoires, roughly 17 Susac-specific public clones were found, and 4 or 5 in CD8+ TEMRA repertoires.

RNA amounts of about 0.45 to 1 ug underwent reverse transcription with random hexamers. By means of immunoSEQ multiplex PCR, TCR beta CDR3 spanning 54 Vbeta and 13 Jbeta underwent amplification. TCRdb redid the calling of the immunoSEQ multiplex PCR reads with MiXCR, one entry per CDR3 protein. Here the sample spans roughly 84,000 distinct CDR3 sequences, around 96% being singletons. The receptor comes from a human donor with Susac syndrome. The chain couples TRBV6-1 to TRBJ2-7; 10 bases are a match to TRBD1. The sequenced sample was CD8+ T cells from PBMCs. The CDR3 is CASEDRGFHEQYF. CDR3 nucleotides: TGTGCCAGCGAGGACAGGGGGTTCCACGAGCAGTACTTC.